One T cell receptor (beta chain) is described in this entry. Germline values: CDR1 SGDLS, CDR2 YYNGEE. The CDR3 consists of 17 residues. The V gene end was trimmed by 5 bases and the J gene end by 6 bases; junction bases not matched to a gene: 12. This entry is derived from a study of Tregs in tolerant kidney transplant recipients. The repertoire was sequenced with immunoSEQ multiplex PCR; TCRdb's copy has only in-frame clones and lacks some. The repertoire holds roughly 66,000 clones, with roughly 92% as singletons. The origin of this receptor is a human donor who received a combined kidney and bone marrow transplant. This sample comprised CD8+ T cells from blood, obtained before the transplant. The chain couples TRBV9 to TRBJ2-3; TRBD2 aligns across 13 bases. The CDR3 here is CASSGDGTSGKTDTQYF. The CDR3 DNA reads as TGTGCCAGCAGTGGGGACGGGACTAGCGGGAAAACGGATACGCAGTATTTT.